Given below is one T cell receptor beta chain in context. Its antigen is unidentified. These data belong to a study of blood T cells in healthy people across ages. Donor samples were obtained from healthy Caucasian individuals from Russia, aged about 6 to 100. With a J-beta primer mix and a sample-barcoded 5' primer, a second PCR ran about 7 to 12 cycles. Researchers report that a template-switch adaptor with 12 random nucleotides tagged each cDNA molecule. Using its own MiXCR run on the 5' RACE reads, TCRdb lists one record per CDR3 protein. The repertoire holds around 1,500,000 distinct CDR3 sequences, with about 43% as singletons. Study-wide results and limits: Naive CD4+ cells and diversity were both higher in long-lived donors than in aged donors.

The receptor was isolated from a woman in her late teens or twenties in good health. Sequencing used blood.

CDR3 DNA sequence: TGCAGTGCTAGCTCCGGCCTCGAATTCGGCAAAAACATTCAGTACTTC. The encoded protein is CSASSGLEFGKNIQYF. V gene TRBV20-1 combines with J gene TRBJ2-4, with no clear D. CDR1 is DFQATT and CDR2 is SNEGSKA in the germline V gene (reference sequence). With 3 bases removed from V and 3 bases from J, the gap between germline ends came to 18 bases. This CDR3 is 16 amino acids long.